This T cell receptor (beta chain) was sequenced in a study of cytomegalovirus exposure and HLA in healthy donors. Overall study: Early on, a data release was issued that held roughly 80 million unique TCRs from HLA-typed donors. The study, taken as a whole, reports: Association with HLA alleles at 0.05 false discovery rate was found for roughly 17,000 TCR beta sequences in a later analysis. Earlier analysis yielded a pattern in which most TCR beta V segments were productive about 87% or about 30% of the time.

CDR3 length equals 15 residues. Germline CDR1 and CDR2: LGHNA and YSLEER. V was cut by 0 bases and J by 4 bases, with 10 bases left in between. Donors showed nominal health when sampled, although they likely had unrecorded immune exposures. Vbeta (60) and Jbeta (13) primers were used in the PCR. Produced via immunoSEQ multiplex PCR; TCRdb's table is partial and in-frame only. Listed are more than 65,000 clones; roughly 2.8% falls within the top ten. Details on this clone: The antigen remains undetermined.

V usage is TRBV4-3 and J usage is TRBJ1-5; D call uncertain. The material sequenced was PBMCs. This receptor was taken from a man aged 40-49 years in good health and CMV-seronegative. CDR3 sequence: CASSQDSSRNQPQHF. The CDR3 DNA is TGCGCCAGCAGCCAAGATTCCTCCCGTAATCAGCCCCAGCATTTT.